Described below is a single TCR beta chain sequence and its context. What it binds is not known. Within the library, unique molecular identifiers were attached to each individual cDNA molecule. MiXCR, applied by TCRdb to the RACE reads, yields one record per CDR3 protein. This repertoire shows roughly 50,000 distinct CDR3 sequences, about 11% found once; its top ten account for 1.8%. This sample is drawn from a study of human T cells and chemical hapten exposure. CDR1 is SQVTM, CDR2 ANQGSEA, per germline. J lost 2 bases, V lost 7 bases, and 5 bases had no gene match. The CDR3 loop spans 14 amino acids. The study, taken as a whole, reports: Counts of expanded TCRs (at PT1) showed a positive correlation with patch test score.

As to time point: patch test 1, 2 weeks after DPC sensitization. The treatment is: therapeutic diphenylcyclopropenone sensitization with weekly scalp DPC. Total RNA was isolated from unfractionated whole blood. Participating donors were patients with alopecia, aged 18 to 70 years, considered appropriate candidates for DPC. The receptor was isolated from a middle-aged woman with alopecia areata. Some clones in this sample may be carry-over from other donors' samples. The sequencing used whole blood, collected in connection with sensitization to the hapten diphenylcyclopropenone (DPC). The chain carries TRBV29-1 and TRBJ2-2; TRBD2 aligns across 9 bases. In DNA, the CDR3 is TGCAGCGGCGGGGGGACTAGCAACACCGGGGAGCTGTTTTTT. It codes for CSGGGTSNTGELFF.